The 5 T cell receptor beta chains given below trace back to one sample, sequenced in a study of post-analysis software for immune sequencing data. Unique molecular identifiers were carried by the TCR beta cDNA libraries. TCRdb processed the PCR reads anew with MiXCR; each CDR3 protein has one entry. Among under 200,000 distinct CDR3 sequences listed, 36% were seen once. The sequencing used blood, collected after autologous hematopoietic stem cell transplantation. The receptor set was obtained from a girl aged 5 to 17 with multiple sclerosis.

This chain uses TRBV9 with TRBJ2-3, with 7 bases identical to TRBD2. Germline values: CDR1 SGDLS, CDR2 YYNGEE. J gave up 0 bases and V 0 bases, and 7 bases lay outside the gene matches. The CDR3 totals 17 residues. The CDR3 DNA follows: TGTGCCAGCAGCGTAGCAGGACTAGATTCTAGCACAGATACGCAGTATTTT. This codes for CASSVAGLDSSTDTQYF.

This clonotype was detected a few times. The rearrangement uses TRBV5-6 and TRBJ2-1; 8 bases are shared with TRBD1. Germline trimming cut 4 bases from V and 9 bases from J; bases unmatched to any gene: 6. The CDR3 covers 13 residues. Germline V gene lookup returns CDR1 SGHDT and CDR2 YYEEEE. The CDR3 here is CASSPGGPTEQFF. As DNA, the CDR3 is TGTGCCAGCAGCCCAGGGGGCCCAACTGAGCAGTTCTTC. The full variable domain, rest sourced from reference TRBV5-6 and TRBJ2-1, is DAGVTQSPTHLIKTRGQQVTLRCSPKSGHDTVSWYQQALGQGPQFIFQYYEEEERQRGNFPDRFSGHQFPNYSSELNVNALLLGDSALYLCASSPGGPTEQFFGPGTRLTVL.

This sequence joins TRBV20-1 and TRBJ2-3, with 7 nucleotides matching TRBD1. After removal of 6 bases from V and 3 bases from J, the junction contained 6 bases not matched to a gene. Germline assignment: CDR1 DFQATT and CDR2 SNEGSKA (reference sequence). This CDR3 is built from 13 residues. The CDR3 nucleotides read TGCAGTGCCCCGTCGACAGGGACAGATACGCAGTATTTT. This codes for CSAPSTGTDTQYF.

This clonotype showed up just a few times. J is TRBJ1-2 and V is TRBV28, with 10 bases that match TRBD1. Germline V CDR1 and CDR2: MDHEN, SYDVKM. V was clipped by 2 bases and J by 5 bases; unmatched bases: 5. This CDR3 is built from 15 residues. The CDR3, as DNA: TGTGCCAGCAGTTTAATAGCGGGACAGGGGTATGGCTACACCTTC. Protein product: CASSLIAGQGYGYTF.

The genes are TRBV4-2 and TRBJ1-2, with 7 bases aligning to TRBD1. CDR1 is LGHNA, CDR2 YNFKEQ, per germline. The CDR3 runs to 18 residues. V shed 3 bases, J shed 0 bases, and the junction held 13 bases outside the gene matches. In DNA, the CDR3 is TGTGCCAGCAGCCACCTGACAGGGAGCGATCCAACTAACTATGGCTACACCTTC. Its protein is CASSHLTGSDPTNYGYTF.